In its sample, the clone carrying this T cell receptor (beta chain) was seen a few times. Its target is not known. The source of the sample is a study of CD8+ T cells in alopecia areata. Study-wide context: People stayed on tofacitinib for 6 to 18 months, then stopped the drug for 6 months.

Germline loops: CDR1 SGHDN, CDR2 FVKESK. V dropped 3 bases and J dropped 7; count of bases not matched to a gene: 19. The CDR3 is 20 amino acids. Lesional scalp punch biopsies and peripheral blood were collected from alopecia areata patients. In each case, RNA was isolated and then reverse transcribed into cDNA as the sequencing template. Sequenced by immunoSEQ multiplex PCR; TCRdb stores in-frame clones only, minus some. The table shows about 160,000 clones, with around 50% occurring only once. Study results and limitations: Clonality exceeded that of normal scalp in lesional scalp, most notably in alopecia totalis/universalis. Whereas mice showed it more clearly, TCR sharing across patients was murkier, possibly because of HLA.

Sequencing was carried out using CD4+ T cells sorted from blood. The chain is built from TRBV14 and TRBJ2-5; 14 positions match TRBD2. The clonotype was recovered from a human donor with alopecia areata. CDR3 protein: CASSHPGTSGSPGVQRTQYF. The CDR3 coding sequence is TGTGCCAGCAGCCACCCAGGGACTAGCGGGAGCCCAGGCGTCCAGCGGACCCAGTACTTC.